This T cell receptor beta chain was identified in a study of neurological immune-mediated disorders. Study-wide findings and caveats: None of the CDR3 amino acid sequences in expanded clones turned up in more than one subject, which points to private repertoires in all groups. In multiple sclerosis patients, the repertoire cluster was unrelated to clinical or MRI findings.

This clonotype was detected many times. Its antigen remains unknown. It was by 5'RACE with 10-nucleotide random UMIs that the cDNA was made. TCRdb re-called the 5' RACE reads through MiXCR, storing one row per CDR3 protein. This table has about 70,000 distinct CDR3 sequences, 3.2% appearing once. CDR3 length: 14 amino acids. Germline lookup yields CDR1 LNHNV and CDR2 YYDKDF (reference sequence). The V and J ends lost 3 bases and 1 base respectively, with 9 bases between them. V and J are TRBV15 and TRBJ1-1; D unresolved. The origin of this receptor is a woman aged 50 to 60 with multiple sclerosis. The sample taken for sequencing was PBMCs. The CDR3 protein is CATSRPWGNTEAFF. In nucleotides, the CDR3 is TGTGCCACCAGCAGGCCATGGGGGAACACTGAAGCTTTCTTT.